This T cell receptor (beta chain) was identified during a study of CD8+ T cells in alopecia areata (dated by TCRdb to between 2017 and 2018). Concerning the study at large: Female C3H/HeJ recipients, about 7-10 weeks old, were grafted with skin from C3H/HeJ donors with spontaneous alopecia (6-12 months old). To study T cell clonal expansion in alopecia areata, the researchers applied high-throughput TCRbeta sequencing to both the C3H/HeJ mouse model and human patients. Human TCRbeta sequencing covered scalp tissue and sorted CD4+ and CD8+ peripheral blood T cells from patchy and totalis/universalis alopecia areata patients and healthy controls. Clonality in the scalp was compared among normal scalp (n=4), patchy alopecia areata scalp (n=8), and alopecia totalis/universalis scalp (n=8). Amplification of TCRbeta CDR3 regions was done by immunoSEQ multiplex PCR using 35 Vbeta forward primers and 13 Jbeta reverse primers. The RNA source kit depended on sample type: the PAXgene miRNA kit for fixed scalp, the miRNeasy kit for PBMCs, and the RNeasy kit for mouse skin.

The library was produced with the immunoSEQ multiplex PCR assay. To provide template for TCR sequencing, every sample had RNA extracted and reverse transcribed into cDNA. SuperScript III was used for first-strand cDNA synthesis, primed with a 2:1 mix of oligo-dT and random hexamers. Amplification bias was assessed with a synthetic immune receptor repertoire, and residual bias was removed computationally. Sequencing of the libraries was done on Illumina HiSeq with 60 bp reads that cover the CDR3, reading from J toward V. The authors processed their data as follows. Raw reads were preprocessed to remove errors, and CDR3 was defined by IMGT conventions from the conserved cysteine to phenylalanine. Clonality was computed by normalizing Shannon entropy by log2 of the number of productive unique TCRs and subtracting the result from 1. CD4 or CD8 identity of scalp clones was inferred by cross-referencing scalp TCRbeta sequences with sorted blood CD4 and CD8 repertoires. TCRdb stores this immuneACCESS table with in-frame sequences only. Part of the clones is absent; in the studies checked, under half of the shortfall reflects unresolved V genes, and no reason is known for the rest. The V and J calls and the clone size are those of that table, but D and trimming were determined from the DNA. With 15,000 to 20,000 clones recorded, this sample contains no clone counted only once. The ten largest clonotypes hold around a third of the sample.

General conclusions and limits of the study: Shared TCR sequences between patients were less evident than in mice, which may be partly attributable to HLA diversity in the patient population. Unlike mouse skin, where gammadelta T cells dominate, normal human skin contains resident alphabeta T cells that get sequenced too, which complicates analysis of the scalp TCR repertoire. Compared with normal scalp, lesional scalp, particularly in alopecia totalis/universalis, had higher clonality and more expanded CD8+ clones, which suggests antigenic drive.

There are a few counts of this clone. It has no known antigen specificity. Because the receptor is murine, the gene names and germline sequences shown are mouse ones. Cells from pooled mouse cutaneous lymph nodes were stained for CD4, CD8alpha, NKG2D, NKG2ACE and other markers and then sorted on a BD Influx. Material: CD8+ T cells sorted from a lymph node. This clonotype was sampled from a C3H/HeJ mouse with alopecia areata. This mouse strain carries MHC haplotype H2-k.

CDR3 region: CASSDGMGQGYEQYF. CDR3 DNA (partial): TGTGCCAGCAGTGATGGAATGGGACAGGGGTAT. Recombination joined TRBV13-3 with TRBJ2-7; 10 bases in between match TRBD1. Coverage ceases 4 residues before the CDR3 finishes, and the germline J gene fills in the end. According to the germline V gene, CDR1 reads NNHDY and CDR2 reads SYVADS. The CDR3 spans 15 residues, from the cysteine through the phenylalanine. Part of the CDR3 DNA is given, 33 bases translated from base 1.